Reported below is one T cell receptor beta chain. What it binds is unknown. The entry originates in a study of T cells in tumors after PD-1 blockade. Whole-study results and caveats: Peripheral recruitment is suggested, as some novel exhausted tumor clones were in pre-treatment blood.

The CDR3 is made up of 15 amino acids. Germline V gene sequence: CDR1 SGHTS, CDR2 YDEGEE. The ends were cut back, 2 bases at V and 5 bases at J, with 13 bases in the middle. Assay: immunoSEQ multiplex PCR; the TCRdb copy retains only in-frame clones and omits some. The sample consists of 23,000 or so clones, about 82% of them appearing once. The chain recombines TRBV5-8 with TRBJ2-2; a possible D gene is TRBD2 (6 bases). The input for sequencing was PBMCs, taken after anti-PD-1 treatment. The sequence came from a human donor with basal cell carcinoma. The CDR3: CASSFLAGLTGELFF. CDR3 nucleotide sequence: TGTGCCAGCAGCTTTCTGGCGGGGTTAACCGGGGAGCTGTTTTTT.